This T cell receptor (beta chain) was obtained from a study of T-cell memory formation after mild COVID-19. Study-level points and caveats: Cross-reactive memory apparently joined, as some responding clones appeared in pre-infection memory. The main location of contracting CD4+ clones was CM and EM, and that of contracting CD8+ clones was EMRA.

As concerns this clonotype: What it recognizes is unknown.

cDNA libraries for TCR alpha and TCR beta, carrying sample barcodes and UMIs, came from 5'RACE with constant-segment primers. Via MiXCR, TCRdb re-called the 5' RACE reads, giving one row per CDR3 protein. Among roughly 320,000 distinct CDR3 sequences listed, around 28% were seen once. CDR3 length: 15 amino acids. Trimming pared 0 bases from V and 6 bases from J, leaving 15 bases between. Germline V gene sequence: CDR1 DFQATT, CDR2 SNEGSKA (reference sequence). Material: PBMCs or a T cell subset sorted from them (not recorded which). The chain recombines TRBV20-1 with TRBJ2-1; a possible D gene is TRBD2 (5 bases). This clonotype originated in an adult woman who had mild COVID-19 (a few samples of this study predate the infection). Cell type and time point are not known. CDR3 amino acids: CSARDSGSLANEQFF. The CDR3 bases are TGCAGTGCTAGAGATTCGGGGAGCCTCGCCAATGAGCAGTTCTTC.